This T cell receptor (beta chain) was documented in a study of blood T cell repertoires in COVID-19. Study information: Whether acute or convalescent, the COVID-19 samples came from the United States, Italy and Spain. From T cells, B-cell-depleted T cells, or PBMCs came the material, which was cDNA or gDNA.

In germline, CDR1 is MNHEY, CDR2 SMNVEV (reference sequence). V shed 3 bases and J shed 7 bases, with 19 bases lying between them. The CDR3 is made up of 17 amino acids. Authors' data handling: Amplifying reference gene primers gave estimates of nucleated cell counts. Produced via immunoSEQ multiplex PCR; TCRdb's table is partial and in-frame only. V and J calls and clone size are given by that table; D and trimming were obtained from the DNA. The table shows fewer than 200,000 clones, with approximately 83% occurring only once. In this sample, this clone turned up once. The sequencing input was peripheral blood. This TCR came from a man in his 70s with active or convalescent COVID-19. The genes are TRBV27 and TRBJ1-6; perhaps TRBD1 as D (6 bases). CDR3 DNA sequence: TGTGCCAGCAGTTTCGCCCGACGGACAGCCGTCAATTCACCCCTCCACTTT. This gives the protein CASSFARRTAVNSPLHF.